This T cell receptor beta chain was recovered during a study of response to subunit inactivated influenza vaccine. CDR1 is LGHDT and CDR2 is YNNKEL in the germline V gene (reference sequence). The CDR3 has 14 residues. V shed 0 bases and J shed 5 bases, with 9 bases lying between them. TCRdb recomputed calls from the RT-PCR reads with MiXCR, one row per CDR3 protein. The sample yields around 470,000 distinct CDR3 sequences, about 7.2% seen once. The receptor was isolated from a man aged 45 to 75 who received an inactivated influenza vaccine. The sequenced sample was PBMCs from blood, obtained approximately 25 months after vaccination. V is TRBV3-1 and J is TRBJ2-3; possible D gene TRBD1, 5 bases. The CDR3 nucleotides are TGTGCCAGCAGCCAAGAACTCAGGGTAGATACGCAGTATTTT. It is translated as CASSQELRVDTQYF.